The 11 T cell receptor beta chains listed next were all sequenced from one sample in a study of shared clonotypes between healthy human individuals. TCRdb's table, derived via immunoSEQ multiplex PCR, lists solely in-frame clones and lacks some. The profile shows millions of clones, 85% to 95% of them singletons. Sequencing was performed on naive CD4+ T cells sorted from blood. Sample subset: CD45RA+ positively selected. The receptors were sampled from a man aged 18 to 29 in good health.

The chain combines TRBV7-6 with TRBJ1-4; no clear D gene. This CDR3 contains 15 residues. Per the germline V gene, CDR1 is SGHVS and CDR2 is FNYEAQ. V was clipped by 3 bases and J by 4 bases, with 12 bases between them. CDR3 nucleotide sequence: TGTGCCAGCAGCTTGGGCGGGGTTAGTAATGAAAAACTGTTTTTT. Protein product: CASSLGGVSNEKLFF.

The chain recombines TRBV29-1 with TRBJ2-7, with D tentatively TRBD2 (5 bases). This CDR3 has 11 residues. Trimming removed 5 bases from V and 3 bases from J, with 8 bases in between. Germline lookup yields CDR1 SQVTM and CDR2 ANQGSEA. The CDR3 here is CSVNGIYEQYF. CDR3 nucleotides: TGCAGCGTTAACGGGATCTACGAGCAGTACTTC.

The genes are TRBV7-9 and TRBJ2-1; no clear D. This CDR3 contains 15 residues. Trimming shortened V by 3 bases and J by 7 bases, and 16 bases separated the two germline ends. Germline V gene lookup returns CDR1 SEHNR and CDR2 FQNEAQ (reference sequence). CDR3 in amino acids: CASSFLFLGKNEQFF. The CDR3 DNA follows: TGTGCCAGCAGCTTCCTTTTCTTGGGCAAGAATGAGCAGTTCTTC.

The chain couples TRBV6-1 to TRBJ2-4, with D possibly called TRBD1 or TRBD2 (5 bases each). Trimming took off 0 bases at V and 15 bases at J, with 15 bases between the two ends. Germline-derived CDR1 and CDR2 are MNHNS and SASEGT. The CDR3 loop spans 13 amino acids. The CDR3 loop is CASSEALGARGYF. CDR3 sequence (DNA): TGTGCCAGCAGTGAAGCGCTAGGGGCGAGGGGGTACTTC.

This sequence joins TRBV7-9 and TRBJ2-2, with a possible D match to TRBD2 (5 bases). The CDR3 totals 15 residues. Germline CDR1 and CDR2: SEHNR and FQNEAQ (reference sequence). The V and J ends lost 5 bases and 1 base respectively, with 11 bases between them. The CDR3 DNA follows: TGTGCCAGCAGCCCGCACGGAGGGAACACCGGGGAGCTGTTTTTT. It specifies CASSPHGGNTGELFF.

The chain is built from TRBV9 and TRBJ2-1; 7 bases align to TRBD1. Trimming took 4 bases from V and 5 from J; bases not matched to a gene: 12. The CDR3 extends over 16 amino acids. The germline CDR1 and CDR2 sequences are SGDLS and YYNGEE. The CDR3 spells CASSPPIGGQHNEQFF. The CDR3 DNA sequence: TGTGCCAGCAGCCCGCCAATAGGGGGACAGCACAATGAGCAGTTCTTC.

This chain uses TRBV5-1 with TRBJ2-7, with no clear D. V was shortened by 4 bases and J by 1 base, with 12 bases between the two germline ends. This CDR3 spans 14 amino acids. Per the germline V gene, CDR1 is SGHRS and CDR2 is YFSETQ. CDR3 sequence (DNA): TGCGCCAGCAGCGATAGGTTGACTTCCTACGAGCAGTACTTC. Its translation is CASSDRLTSYEQYF.

Written as DNA, the CDR3 is TGTGCCAGCGGCCTGGGACCGACGATGAATTCACCCCTCCACTTT. It codes for CASGLGPTMNSPLHF. The chain recombines TRBV7-9 with TRBJ1-6, with TRBD1 as a possible D gene (5 bases). This CDR3 region has 15 residues. From germline, CDR1 is SEHNR and CDR2 FQNEAQ (reference sequence). Trimming took off 8 bases at V and 7 bases at J, with 18 bases between the two ends.

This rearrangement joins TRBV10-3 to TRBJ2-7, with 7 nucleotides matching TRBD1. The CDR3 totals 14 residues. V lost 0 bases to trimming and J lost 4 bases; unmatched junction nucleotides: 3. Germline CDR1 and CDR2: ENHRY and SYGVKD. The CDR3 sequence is CAISESGQEYEQYF. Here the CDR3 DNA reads TGTGCCATCAGTGAGTCCGGACAGGAGTACGAGCAGTACTTC.

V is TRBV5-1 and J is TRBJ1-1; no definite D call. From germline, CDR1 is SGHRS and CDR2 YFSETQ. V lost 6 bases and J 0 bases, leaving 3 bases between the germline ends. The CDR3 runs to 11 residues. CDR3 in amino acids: CASNLNTEAFF. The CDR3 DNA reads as TGCGCCAGCAACCTGAACACTGAAGCTTTCTTT.

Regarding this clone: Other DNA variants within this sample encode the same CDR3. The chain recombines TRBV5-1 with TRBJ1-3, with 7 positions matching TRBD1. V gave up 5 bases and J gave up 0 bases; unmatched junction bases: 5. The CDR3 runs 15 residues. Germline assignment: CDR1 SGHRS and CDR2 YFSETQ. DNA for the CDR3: TGCGCCAGCAGACCGACAGGGAGCTCTGGAAACACCATATATTTT. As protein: CASRPTGSSGNTIYF.